The clone carrying this T cell receptor (beta chain) was detected only a few times. The antigen is undetermined. This entry is derived from a study of T cell repertoires in cytomegalovirus infection. Broader study findings: People with CMV and the relevant HLA were identified by cumulative public TCR beta family frequency. Dominant in the ex vivo response were TCR beta clonotypes restricted by HLA-C and specific for CMV.

One entry per CDR3 protein results from TCRdb running MiXCR on the reads. The sample records about 160,000 distinct CDR3 sequences, roughly a fifth being singletons. The receptor was isolated from a human donor in good health (CMV status not recorded). Some clones in this sample may be carry-over from other donors' samples. Material: CD8+ T cells from cultured PBMCs, obtained from culture after CMV antigen stimulation.

CDR3 loop: CASSIEDLSGTPTYEQYF. In DNA, the CDR3 is TGTGCCAGTAGTATAGAAGACCTAAGCGGGACACCAACCTACGAGCAGTACTTC. This chain connects TRBV19 to TRBJ2-7; TRBD2 might be the D (7 bases). Trimming removed 0 bases at V and 2 bases at J, with 20 bases between. From germline, CDR1 is LNHDA and CDR2 SQIVND (reference sequence). The CDR3 is 18 residues long. Full variable domain (remainder filled in from reference TRBV19 and TRBJ2-7): DGGITQSPKYLFRKEGQNVTLSCEQNLNHDAMYWYRQDPGQGLRLIYYSQIVNDFQKGDIAEGYSVSREKKESFPLTVTSAQKNPTAFYLCASSIEDLSGTPTYEQYFGPGTRLTVT.